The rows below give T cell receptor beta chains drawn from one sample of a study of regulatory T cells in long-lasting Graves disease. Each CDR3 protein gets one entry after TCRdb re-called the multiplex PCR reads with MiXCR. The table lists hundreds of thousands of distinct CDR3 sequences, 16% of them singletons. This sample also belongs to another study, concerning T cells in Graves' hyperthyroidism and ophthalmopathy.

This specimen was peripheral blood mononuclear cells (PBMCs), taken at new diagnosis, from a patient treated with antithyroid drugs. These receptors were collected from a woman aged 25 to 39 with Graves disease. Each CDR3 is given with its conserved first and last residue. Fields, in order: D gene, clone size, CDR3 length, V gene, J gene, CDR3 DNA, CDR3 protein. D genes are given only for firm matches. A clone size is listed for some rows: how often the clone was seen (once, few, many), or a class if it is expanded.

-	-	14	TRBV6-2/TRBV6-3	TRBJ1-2	TGTGCCAGCAGCGACCGTGGTCGCATCTATGGCTACACCTTC	CASSDRGRIYGYTF
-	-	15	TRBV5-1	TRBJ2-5	TGCGCCAGCAACCAGATGGGGGGTTTCCAAGAGACCCAGTACTTC	CASNQMGGFQETQYF
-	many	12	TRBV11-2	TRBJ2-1	TGTGCCAGCAGCTTACAAAGACAGGAGCAGTTCTTC	CASSLQRQEQFF
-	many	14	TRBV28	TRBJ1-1	TGTGCCAGCAGTTTGCGGGGGCGCCGGGCTGAAGCTTTCTTT	CASSLRGRRAEAFF
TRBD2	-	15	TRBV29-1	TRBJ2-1	TGCAGCGTTTCCCCAGCGGGACCCTCCTACAATGAGCAGTTCTTC	CSVSPAGPSYNEQFF
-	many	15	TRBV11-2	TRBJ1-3	TGTGCCAGCAGCTTAGAGCCGGTCCCTGGAAACACCATATATTTT	CASSLEPVPGNTIYF
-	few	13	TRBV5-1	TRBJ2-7	TGCGCCAGCAGCTTGGATATAGAGGTCGAGCAGTACTTC	CASSLDIEVEQYF
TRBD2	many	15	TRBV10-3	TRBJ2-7	TGTGCCATCAGTGAGGTGGGCGGGAGCGGTTACGAGCAGTACTTC	CAISEVGGSGYEQYF
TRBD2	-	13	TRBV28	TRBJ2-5	TGTGCCAGCAGGGGGGGAGGGGAAGAGACCCAGTACTTC	CASRGGGEETQYF
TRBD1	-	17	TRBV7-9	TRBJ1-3	TGTGCCAGCAGCCCGACCTGGACAGGGCAACCTGGAAACACCATATATTTT	CASSPTWTGQPGNTIYF
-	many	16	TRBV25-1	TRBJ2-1	TGTGCCAGCAGTGAAGGACAGTCCAAATCCTACAATGAGCAGTTCTTC	CASSEGQSKSYNEQFF
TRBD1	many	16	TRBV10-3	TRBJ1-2	TGTGCCATACGGGACAGGGCGAATGTGGTGGACTATGGCTACACCTTC	CAIRDRANVVDYGYTF
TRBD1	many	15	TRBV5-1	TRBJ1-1	TGCGCCAGCAGCCCTCGACAGGGCGAGAACACTGAAGCTTTCTTT	CASSPRQGENTEAFF
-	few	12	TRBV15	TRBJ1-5	TGTGCCACCAGCAGAGATTATCAGCCCCAGCATTTT	CATSRDYQPQHF
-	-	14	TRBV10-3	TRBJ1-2	TGTGCCATCAGTGACAGGCCGACTAACTATGGCTACACCTTC	CAISDRPTNYGYTF
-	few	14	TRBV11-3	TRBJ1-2	TGTGCCAGCAGCTTCGACTTAGCGGCCTATGGCTACACCTTC	CASSFDLAAYGYTF
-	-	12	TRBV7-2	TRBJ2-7	TGTGCCAGCAGCCGATTCCAGGGGGAGCAGTACTTC	CASSRFQGEQYF
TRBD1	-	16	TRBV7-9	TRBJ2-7	TGTGCCAGCAGCCAAACATACGGGACAGGTTGGTACGAGCAGTACTTC	CASSQTYGTGWYEQYF
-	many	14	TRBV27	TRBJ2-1	TGTGCCAGCAGTCCCCTAGGAGGGAACAATGAGCAGTTCTTC	CASSPLGGNNEQFF
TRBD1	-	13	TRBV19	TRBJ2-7	TGTGCCAGTAGTAATGCACAGGGGTACGAGCAGTACTTC	CASSNAQGYEQYF
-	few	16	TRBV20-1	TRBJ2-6	TGCAGTGCTAGAGATCCCGGGCGTCTCGGGGCCAACGTCCTGACTTTC	CSARDPGRLGANVLTF
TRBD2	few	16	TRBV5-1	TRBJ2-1	TGCGCCAGCAGCCCGGCCGGGACTAGCGGGACTGTTGAGCAGTTCTTC	CASSPAGTSGTVEQFF
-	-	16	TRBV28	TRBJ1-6	TGTGCCAGCAGTGAAACAGGGAAGGGGGTATGGTCACCCCTCCACTTT	CASSETGKGVWSPLHF
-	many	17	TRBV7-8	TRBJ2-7	TGTGCCAGCAGCTTAGCGAGGGCCAGGGGGGGATCCTACGAGCAGTACTTC	CASSLARARGGSYEQYF
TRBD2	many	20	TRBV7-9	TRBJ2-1	TGTGCCAGCAGCTCTCCCCAAGGGGGACTAGCGGGAGCCCCCTACAATGAGCAGTTCTTC	CASSSPQGGLAGAPYNEQFF